The subject of this entry is one T cell receptor beta chain. These data are taken from a study of control samples from healthy donors and cancer patients. V dropped 5 bases and J dropped 0; count of bases not matched to a gene: 4. CDR3 length: 15 amino acids. The germline V gene encodes CDR1 MNHNY and CDR2 SVGAGI (reference sequence). The method was immunoSEQ multiplex PCR; TCRdb's version includes in-frame clones alone and lacks a portion of them. This table holds a few hundred thousand clones, roughly 90% found once. The receptor's source is a man between 35 and 55 years old with head and neck cancer. The rearrangement joins TRBV6-6 to TRBJ1-1; TRBD1 aligns across 9 bases. Sequenced sample: PBMCs. The CDR3 spells CASSTGQGLNTEAFF. The CDR3 coding sequence is TGTGCCAGCAGTACCGGACAGGGGTTGAACACTGAAGCTTTCTTT.